These 7 T cell receptor beta chains came from one sample sequenced in a study of blood T cell repertoires in COVID-19 (dated by TCRdb to about 2020). To prepare the library, the immunoSEQ multiplex PCR assay was applied. TCRdb stores this immuneACCESS table with in-frame sequences only. Part of the clones is absent; in the studies checked, under half of the shortfall reflects unresolved V genes, and no reason is known for the rest. The table for this sample lists about 140,000 clones; around nine tenths of them were counted only once. Clones ranked in the top ten supply 1.5% of the sample. Sequencing was done on a sample of peripheral blood. These receptors all stem from a woman aged 55-75 years with acute or convalescent COVID-19.

The chain uses TRBV9 and TRBJ2-1; 12 bases are a match to TRBD1. The junction had 2 bases not matched to a gene; V was cut back by 0 bases and J by 7 bases. The germline CDR1 and CDR2 sequences are SGDLS and YYNGEE. This CDR3 comprises 15 residues. This chain's CDR3 is CASSVGDRGRNEQFF. CDR3 coding DNA: TGTGCCAGCAGCGTAGGGGACAGGGGGCGAAATGAGCAGTTCTTC.

The DNA for the CDR3 is TGTGCCAGCAGTGAATCCGAGTTCGGGAAACTGTTTTTT. As protein: CASSESEFGKLFF. V is TRBV6-1 and J is TRBJ1-4; D ambiguous. The germline V gene has CDR1 MNHNS and CDR2 SASEGT. The CDR3 contains 13 residues. With 2 bases removed from V and 11 bases from J, the gap between germline ends came to 12 bases.

CDR3 coding DNA: TGCAGCGGTTTCGGGGGGAGGGATACGCAGTATTTT. Translation: CSGFGGRDTQYF. This sequence joins TRBV29-1 and TRBJ2-3; 7 bases fit TRBD2. V was pared by 7 bases and J by 6 bases, with 7 bases of the junction left unmatched. The CDR3 contains 12 residues. Germline CDR1 and CDR2: SQVTM and ANQGSEA.

J is TRBJ1-6 and V is TRBV25-1; D is unresolved. The V gene's germline CDR1 is MGHDK and CDR2 SYGVNS. There are 13 residues in the CDR3. The germline V and J ends were trimmed by 2 bases and 7 bases, with 6 bases remaining between them. Here the CDR3 DNA reads TGTGCCAGCAGTGAACGGGAGAATTCACCCCTCCACTTT. This codes for CASSERENSPLHF.

This clone was counted a few times. This chain links TRBV5-6 with TRBJ1-1; possible D gene TRBD1, 6 bases. The CDR3 is made up of 15 amino acids. In germline, CDR1 is SGHDT, CDR2 YYEEEE. The V end was cut by 0 bases, the J end by 8 bases, with 17 bases between. The CDR3: CASSLAFEGGNEAFF. The CDR3 DNA reads TGTGCCAGCAGCTTGGCCTTTGAAGGGGGAAACGAAGCTTTCTTT.

The rearrangement links TRBV6-1 to TRBJ1-6; tentative D call: TRBD1 (6 bases). V lost 3 bases and J lost 10, with 10 bases in between. Germline V lookup: CDR1 MNHNS, CDR2 SASEGT. CDR3 length: 13 residues. In DNA form, the CDR3 reads TGTGCCAGCAGTGAGGGACATACCTCACCCCTCCACTTT. Translation gives CASSEGHTSPLHF.

The chain is built from TRBV5-1 and TRBJ2-7; possibly TRBD2 for D (5 bases). Germline CDR1 SGHRS, CDR2 YFSETQ. V shed 3 bases and J shed 3 bases, with 10 bases lying between them. The CDR3 sequence is 13 residues long. CDR3 in DNA: TGCGCCAGCAGCTGGGTCGAGGGCTACGAGCAGTACTTC. Translation gives CASSWVEGYEQYF.